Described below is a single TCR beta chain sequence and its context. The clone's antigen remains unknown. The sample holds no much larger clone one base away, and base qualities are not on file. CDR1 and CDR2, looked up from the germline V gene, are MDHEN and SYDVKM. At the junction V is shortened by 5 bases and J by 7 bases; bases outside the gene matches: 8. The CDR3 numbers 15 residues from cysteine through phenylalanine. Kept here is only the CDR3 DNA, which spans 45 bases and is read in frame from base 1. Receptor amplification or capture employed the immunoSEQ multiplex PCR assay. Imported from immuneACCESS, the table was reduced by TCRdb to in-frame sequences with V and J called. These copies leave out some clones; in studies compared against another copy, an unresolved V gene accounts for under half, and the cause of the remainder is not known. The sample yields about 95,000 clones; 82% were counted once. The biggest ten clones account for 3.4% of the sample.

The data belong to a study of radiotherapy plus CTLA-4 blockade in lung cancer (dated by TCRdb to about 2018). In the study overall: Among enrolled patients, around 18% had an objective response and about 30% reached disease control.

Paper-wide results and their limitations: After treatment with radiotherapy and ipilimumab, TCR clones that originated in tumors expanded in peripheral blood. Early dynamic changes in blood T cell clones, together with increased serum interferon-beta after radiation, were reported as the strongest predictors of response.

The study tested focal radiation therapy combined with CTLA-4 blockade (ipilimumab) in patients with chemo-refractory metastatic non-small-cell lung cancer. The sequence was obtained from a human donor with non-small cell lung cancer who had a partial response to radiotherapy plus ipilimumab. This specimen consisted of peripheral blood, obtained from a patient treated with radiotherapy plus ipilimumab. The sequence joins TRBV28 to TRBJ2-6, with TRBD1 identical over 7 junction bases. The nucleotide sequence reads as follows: TGTGCCAGCAGTGTTCCGACAGGGAAAGCCAACGTCCTGACTTTC. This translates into CASSVPTGKANVLTF.